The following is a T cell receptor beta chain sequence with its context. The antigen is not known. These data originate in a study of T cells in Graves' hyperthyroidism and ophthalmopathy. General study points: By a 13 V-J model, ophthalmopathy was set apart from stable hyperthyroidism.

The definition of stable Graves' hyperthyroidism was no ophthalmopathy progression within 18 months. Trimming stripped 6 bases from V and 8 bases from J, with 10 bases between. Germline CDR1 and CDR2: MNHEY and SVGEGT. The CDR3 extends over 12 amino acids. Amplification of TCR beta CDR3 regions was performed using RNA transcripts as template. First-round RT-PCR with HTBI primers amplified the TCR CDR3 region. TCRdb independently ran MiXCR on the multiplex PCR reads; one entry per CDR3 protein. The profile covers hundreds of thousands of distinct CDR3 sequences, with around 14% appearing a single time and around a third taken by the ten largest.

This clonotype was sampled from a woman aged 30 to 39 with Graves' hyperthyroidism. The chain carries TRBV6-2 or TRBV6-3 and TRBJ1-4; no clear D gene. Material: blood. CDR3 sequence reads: CASRPGPEKLFF. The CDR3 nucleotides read TGTGCCAGCAGGCCGGGTCCCGAAAAACTGTTTTTT.